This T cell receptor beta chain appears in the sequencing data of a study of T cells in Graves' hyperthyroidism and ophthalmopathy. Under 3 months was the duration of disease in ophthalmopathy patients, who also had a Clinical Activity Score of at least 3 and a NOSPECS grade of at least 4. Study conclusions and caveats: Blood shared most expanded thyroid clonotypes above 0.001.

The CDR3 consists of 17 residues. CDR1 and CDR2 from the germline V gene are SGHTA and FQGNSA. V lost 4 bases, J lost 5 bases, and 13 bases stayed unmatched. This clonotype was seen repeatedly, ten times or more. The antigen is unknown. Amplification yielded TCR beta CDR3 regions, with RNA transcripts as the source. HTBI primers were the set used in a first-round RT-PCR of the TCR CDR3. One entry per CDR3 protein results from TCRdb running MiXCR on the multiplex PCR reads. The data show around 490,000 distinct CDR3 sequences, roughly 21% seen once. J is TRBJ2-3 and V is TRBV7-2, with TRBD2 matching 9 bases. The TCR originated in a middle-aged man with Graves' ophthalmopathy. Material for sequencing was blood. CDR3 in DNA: TGTGCCAGCAGCTCCCCCCTCGGGACTAGCTCCCAAGATACGCAGTATTTT. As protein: CASSSPLGTSSQDTQYF.